This TCR beta chain stems from a study of Ad26.COV2.S vaccination and SARS-CoV-2 variants. The V segment lost 10 bases and the J segment 3 bases; nucleotides outside the gene matches: 4. The length of the CDR3 is 12 residues. CDR1 is MDHEN and CDR2 is SYDVKM in the germline V gene. Using immunoSEQ multiplex PCR, the repertoire was profiled, and TCRdb retains in-frame clones only, with some absent. The sample lists some 500,000 clones, roughly 89% occurring once. The treatment: over 15 received Ad26.COV2.S at low or high dose, single or two shots; roughly five received placebo; per-sample allocation not given. Sampling was performed 63 days after the first vaccine or placebo injection.

This chain links TRBV28 with TRBJ2-7; TRBD1 matches 9 bases. The TCR was taken from a person aged 18-65 years who received the Ad26.COV2.S COVID-19 vaccine or a placebo. Sequencing used peripheral blood, obtained in a trial of Ad26.COV2.S vaccine versus placebo. The CDR3 bases are TGTGCCACCCTGGACAGGGGCTACGAGCAGTACTTC. Protein sequence: CATLDRGYEQYF.